Listed here are 28 T cell receptor beta chains from one sample, sequenced in a study of Graves' ophthalmopathy and Graves' hyperthyroidism. Researchers took RNA transcripts and amplified TCR beta CDR3 regions from them. HTBI primers primed a first-round RT-PCR, and a second-round multiplex PCR followed. TCRdb independently ran MiXCR on the multiplex PCR reads; one entry per CDR3 protein. The sample gives 340,000 or so distinct CDR3 sequences, under 20% of which show up once; 9% to 15% is in the top ten. Input material: peripheral blood. These receptors originate from an adult man with Graves' ophthalmopathy.

Ten or more counts support this clonotype. This chain uses TRBV4-1 with TRBJ2-5; TRBD2 aligns across 10 bases. J was trimmed by 7 bases and V by 1 base; bases with no gene match: 9. Germline CDR1 MGHRA, CDR2 YSYEKL. CDR3 length: 16 residues. The DNA for the CDR3 is TGCGCCAGCAGCCAAGTTTTGGGACTAGCGATTGGGACCCAGTACTTC. Residues: CASSQVLGLAIGTQYF.

In this sample, this clonotype turned up many times. V gene TRBV12-3 or TRBV12-4 combines with J gene TRBJ1-1; TRBD1 might be the D (5 bases). This CDR3 region has 14 residues. Trimming removed 4 bases from V and 5 bases from J, with 14 bases in between. This CDR3 reads CASSSGRDSTEAFF. In nucleotides, the CDR3 is TGTGCCAGCAGTTCAGGCAGGGATAGTACTGAAGCTTTCTTT.

This clonotype has ten or more counts. CDR3 region: CASSFLQGASNQPQHF. The CDR3 DNA sequence: TGTGCCAGCAGTTTTCTTCAGGGGGCTAGCAATCAGCCCCAGCATTTT. This sequence joins TRBV28 and TRBJ1-5, with 8 bases identical to TRBD1. V trimming: 3 bases; J trimming: 0 bases; junction bases outside the gene matches: 4. Germline V gene data show CDR1 as MDHEN and CDR2 as SYDVKM. The CDR3 runs to 16 residues. The whole variable domain, filled in from reference TRBV28 and TRBJ1-5, reads DVKVTQSSRYLVKRTGEKVFLECVQDMDHENMFWYRQDPGLGLRLIYFSYDVKMKEKGDIPEGYSVSREKKERFSLILESASTNQTSMYLCASSFLQGASNQPQHFGDGTRLSIL.

The sample holds many counts of this clonotype. CDR3 protein: CASRMGQFNSPLHF. CDR3 nucleotide sequence: TGTGCCAGCCGGATGGGACAGTTTAATTCACCCCTCCACTTT. The V and J genes are TRBV19 and TRBJ1-6; TRBD1 matches 7 bases. V dropped 9 bases and J dropped 6; count of bases not matched to a gene: 8. Germline CDR1 and CDR2: LNHDA and SQIVND (reference sequence). The length of the CDR3 is 14 residues.

At least ten counts were recorded for this clonotype. The chain combines TRBV12-3 or TRBV12-4 with TRBJ1-1, with TRBD1 matching over 8 bases. V gave up 8 bases and J gave up 4 bases; unmatched junction bases: 9. This CDR3 has 14 residues. The CDR3 nucleotides are TGTGCCAGCCAATTTACAGGGGGGACCACTGAAGCTTTCTTT. It specifies CASQFTGGTTEAFF.

A note on this clonotype: With a much larger clone just one base away, this may be a read error. V usage is TRBV19 and J usage is TRBJ1-1; 8 positions match TRBD1. CDR1 and CDR2 (germline): LNHDA, SQIVND (reference sequence). The length of the CDR3 is 15 residues. V dropped 3 bases and J dropped 4; count of bases not matched to a gene: 7. CDR3: CASSMAGGIGTEAFF. CDR3 in DNA: TGTGCCAGTAGTATGGCAGGGGGCATTGGCACTGAAGCTTTCTTT.

This clonotype showed up many times. The chain joins TRBV29-1 to TRBJ2-4; weak D call: TRBD2 (6 bases). This CDR3 contains 13 residues. Trimming cost V 3 bases and J 3 bases, with 9 bases left between them. Germline V gives CDR1 SQVTM, CDR2 ANQGSEA. The chain's CDR3 is CSVEGGVKNIQYF. The CDR3 bases are TGCAGCGTTGAGGGGGGTGTCAAAAACATTCAGTACTTC.

This clonotype came up many times. The chain links TRBV27 to TRBJ2-7, with 10 bases matching TRBD2. Germline V gene lookup returns CDR1 MNHEY and CDR2 SMNVEV (reference sequence). Trimming removed 5 bases from V and 4 bases from J; junction bases left unmatched: 5. This CDR3 contains 14 residues. The CDR3 protein is CASSPQREGYEQYF. The CDR3, as DNA: TGTGCCAGCAGTCCCCAGCGGGAGGGATACGAGCAGTACTTC.

This clonotype was detected many times. This CDR3 reads CASSFLVANTEAFF. In DNA, the CDR3 is TGTGCCAGCAGTTTCCTTGTGGCGAACACTGAAGCTTTCTTT. This chain connects TRBV28 to TRBJ1-1; D ambiguous. This CDR3 contains 14 residues. V gave up 3 bases and J gave up 1 base, with 9 bases separating them. Germline CDR1 MDHEN, CDR2 SYDVKM.

This clonotype was observed at least ten times. This rearrangement joins TRBV20-1 to TRBJ2-2, with a weak D call TRBD2 (6 bases). Germline CDR1 reads DFQATT; CDR2 reads SNEGSKA (reference sequence). This CDR3 has 16 residues. Trimming removed 2 bases from V and 1 base from J, with 14 bases in between. The CDR3: CSARLPGGQNTGELFF. The CDR3 bases are TGCAGTGCTAGACTTCCCGGGGGTCAGAACACCGGGGAGCTGTTTTTT.

This clonotype came up a few times. The J gene is TRBJ2-7, the V gene TRBV6-5; D remains unclear. Germline V lookup: CDR1 MNHEY, CDR2 SVGAGI. V dropped 3 bases and J dropped 2 bases, with 11 bases sitting between them. This CDR3 is built from 14 residues. CDR3 protein: CASSYHSSTYEQYF. As DNA, the CDR3 is TGTGCCAGCAGTTATCATTCCAGTACCTACGAGCAGTACTTC.

V is TRBV6-1 and J is TRBJ2-7; unclear D gene. The CDR3 sequence is 16 residues long. The V end lost 6 bases, the J end lost 0 bases, and 18 bases lay between the germline ends. Per germline, CDR1 MNHNS and CDR2 SASEGT. CDR3 nucleotide sequence: TGTGCCAGCAGCCGAAGCCAGAGCCGTCCCTCCTACGAGCAGTACTTC. This encodes CASSRSQSRPSYEQYF.

This clonotype has at least ten counts. CDR3 protein: CSVGGQGVRQETQYF. The CDR3 DNA reads TGCAGCGTTGGGGGCCAGGGGGTTCGGCAAGAGACCCAGTACTTC. The V gene is TRBV29-1, the J gene TRBJ2-5; TRBD1 aligns across 7 bases. The CDR3 consists of 15 residues. From germline, CDR1 is SQVTM and CDR2 ANQGSEA. Trimming took 4 bases from V and 2 from J; bases not matched to a gene: 10.

This clonotype was counted ten times or more. The V and J genes are TRBV7-9 and TRBJ1-2, with a possible D match to TRBD1 (5 bases). The CDR3 consists of 13 residues. V gave up 2 bases and J gave up 6 bases, with 10 bases separating them. Per the germline V gene, CDR1 is SEHNR and CDR2 is FQNEAQ (reference sequence). The chain's CDR3 is CASSLQGADGYTF. DNA of the CDR3: TGTGCCAGCAGCTTACAGGGAGCGGATGGCTACACCTTC.

This clonotype was counted ten times or more. The chain combines TRBV5-1 with TRBJ2-5, with D maybe TRBD1 (6 bases). V was trimmed by 4 bases and J by 2 bases, leaving 12 bases between them. The V gene's germline CDR1 is SGHRS and CDR2 YFSETQ. The CDR3 runs to 14 residues. The CDR3 loop reads CASSRGDTQETQYF. The CDR3 region has the DNA TGCGCCAGCAGCCGAGGGGACACACAAGAGACCCAGTACTTC.

This clonotype has a count of ten or more. The chain uses TRBV20-1 and TRBJ2-7; the D gene could be TRBD1 or TRBD2 (7 bases each). Trimming pared 5 bases from V and 3 bases from J, leaving 14 bases between. The germline V gene encodes CDR1 DFQATT and CDR2 SNEGSKA (reference sequence). The CDR3 sequence is 13 residues long. CDR3 sequence: CSAGAGQFYEQYF. CDR3 nucleotide sequence: TGCAGTGCTGGAGCGGGACAGTTCTACGAGCAGTACTTC.

This clonotype has a count of ten or more. The CDR3 nucleotides are TGTGCCAGCACGACAGTGGAAGGGGTCGAGCAGTACTTC. This sequence encodes CASTTVEGVEQYF. The V gene is TRBV6-5, the J gene TRBJ2-7, with a possible D match to TRBD1 (5 bases). V was shortened by 7 bases and J by 6 bases, with 16 bases between the two germline ends. This CDR3 is 13 amino acids long. Germline V lookup: CDR1 MNHEY, CDR2 SVGAGI.

This clonotype was observed a single time. A much larger clone is a single base away; this may be a read error. The genes are TRBV10-2 and TRBJ2-7; 12 nucleotides match TRBD2. This CDR3 spans 14 amino acids. Germline CDR1 WSHSY, CDR2 SAAADI. Written as DNA, the CDR3 is TGCGCCAGCAGTACTAGCGGGAGGACCTACGAGCAGTCCTTC. It specifies CASSTSGRTYEQSF.

The CDR3 spells CSARSAGNPRNTEAFF. The CDR3, as DNA: TGCAGTGCTAGGTCGGCAGGGAACCCCCGAAACACTGAAGCTTTCTTT. The chain combines TRBV20-1 with TRBJ1-1; D possibly corresponds to TRBD1 (5 bases). The CDR3 is 16 residues long. Germline V lookup: CDR1 DFQATT, CDR2 SNEGSKA (reference sequence). V dropped 3 bases and J dropped 2 bases, with 19 bases sitting between them.

This clonotype was counted many times. J is TRBJ2-2 and V is TRBV11-2; perhaps TRBD2 as D (7 bases). The CDR3 totals 16 residues. Germline V CDR1 and CDR2: SGHAT, FQNNGV. The V end lost 4 bases, the J end lost 0 bases, and 12 bases lay between the germline ends. The CDR3 region is CASSWGGGANTGELFF. As DNA, the CDR3 is TGTGCCAGCAGCTGGGGGGGGGGCGCGAACACCGGGGAGCTGTTTTTT.

This clonotype was observed many times. This chain links TRBV12-3 or TRBV12-4 with TRBJ2-4; D gene ambiguous. The CDR3 spans 14 residues. The V end lost 5 bases, the J end lost 1 base, and 9 bases lay between the germline ends. The DNA for the CDR3 is TGTGCCAGCAGTCCCCGATCTGCCAAAAACATTCAGTACTTC. Translating it yields CASSPRSAKNIQYF.

This clonotype has a count of ten or more. The rearrangement uses TRBV10-3 and TRBJ2-2; 8 bases line up with TRBD1. CDR1 ENHRY and CDR2 SYGVKD come from the germline V gene. J gave up 1 base and V 10 bases, and 8 bases lay outside the gene matches. The CDR3 has 15 residues. In DNA form, the CDR3 reads TGTGCCACGTCCCCACAGGGGGGGAACACCGGGGAGCTGTTTTTT. It codes for CATSPQGGNTGELFF.

The rearrangement links TRBV6-1 to TRBJ1-2; tentative D call: TRBD1 (5 bases). Germline CDR1 is MNHNS and CDR2 is SASEGT. The CDR3 is 13 amino acids. Trimming removed 1 base at V and 8 bases at J, with 11 bases between. The CDR3 here is CASSEDGGRGYTF. CDR3 DNA: TGTGCCAGCAGTGAAGATGGGGGACGCGGCTACACCTTC.

This clonotype was found many times. This rearrangement joins TRBV10-3 to TRBJ2-7, with 10 bases that match TRBD2. The germline gives CDR1 ENHRY, CDR2 SYGVKD. V lost 2 bases to trimming and J lost 3 bases; unmatched junction nucleotides: 4. The CDR3 is made up of 15 amino acids. The DNA for the CDR3 is TGTGCCATCAGTGAGGGTATAGCGGGGGGCTACGAGCAGTACTTC. It translates to CAISEGIAGGYEQYF.

This clonotype appeared many times. The chain has TRBV29-1 and TRBJ2-7; 10 bases are shared with TRBD1. This CDR3 comprises 15 residues. CDR1 is SQVTM and CDR2 is ANQGSEA in the germline V gene. The junction had 3 bases not matched to a gene; V was cut back by 1 base and J by 0 bases. The CDR3 sequence: CSVEGDRGSSYEQYF. The CDR3 region has the DNA TGCAGCGTTGAAGGGGACAGGGGAAGCTCCTACGAGCAGTACTTC.

This clonotype was counted ten times or more. V and J are TRBV7-3 and TRBJ2-2; D gene uncertain. The CDR3 is made up of 12 amino acids. CDR1 and CDR2 from the germline V gene are SGHTA and FQGTGA. Trimming pared 5 bases from V and 8 bases from J, leaving 9 bases between. The CDR3, as DNA: TGTGCCAGCAGCCCCATTGGGGGGGAGCTGTTTTTT. It translates to CASSPIGGELFF.

This clonotype was seen many times. The chain combines TRBV6-1 with TRBJ1-2, with D maybe TRBD1 (6 bases). V lost 3 bases, J lost 2 bases, and 16 bases lay in between. CDR3 length: 16 residues. The germline V gene encodes CDR1 MNHNS and CDR2 SASEGT. The CDR3 here is CASSEVWPGENYGYTF. The CDR3 region has the DNA TGTGCCAGCAGTGAGGTCTGGCCAGGGGAAAACTATGGCTACACCTTC.

Ten or more counts support this clonotype. J is TRBJ2-5 and V is TRBV11-2; D unclear. The germline CDR1 and CDR2 sequences are SGHAT and FQNNGV. Trimming stripped 2 bases from V and 5 bases from J, with 3 bases between. This CDR3 is built from 11 residues. In DNA form, the CDR3 reads TGTGCCAGCAGCTTATATGAGACCCAGTACTTC. Its translation: CASSLYETQYF.